Sequencing of this T cell receptor beta chain was carried out in a study of T cells after yellow fever vaccination. Study-wide results and caveats: Just a small share of clonotypes turned up in the CD4 compartment as well as the CD8 compartment. Contamination by abundant bulk-population clonotypes could be present in FACS-sorted repertoires.

This CDR3 spans 14 amino acids. Germline loops: CDR1 LGHNA, CDR2 YNFKEQ. Details on this clonotype: The antigen remains undetermined. A junction end diverges from the germline sequence, so it may reflect a read error.

TCRdb re-called the 5' RACE reads through MiXCR, storing one row per CDR3 protein. The data contain under 90,000 distinct CDR3 sequences, approximately 6.1% of them singletons. This receptor was obtained from a man between 18 and 35 years old who received the YFV17D yellow fever vaccine. This specimen consisted of CD8+ T cells sorted from PBMCs, obtained around 45 days after the first yellow fever vaccination. This sequence joins TRBV4-2 and TRBJ2-1; D not certain. The CDR3 protein is CARSPELRHNEQFF. The CDR3 coding sequence is TGTGCCAGGAGCCCCGAGCTACGGCACAATGAGCAGTTCTTC.